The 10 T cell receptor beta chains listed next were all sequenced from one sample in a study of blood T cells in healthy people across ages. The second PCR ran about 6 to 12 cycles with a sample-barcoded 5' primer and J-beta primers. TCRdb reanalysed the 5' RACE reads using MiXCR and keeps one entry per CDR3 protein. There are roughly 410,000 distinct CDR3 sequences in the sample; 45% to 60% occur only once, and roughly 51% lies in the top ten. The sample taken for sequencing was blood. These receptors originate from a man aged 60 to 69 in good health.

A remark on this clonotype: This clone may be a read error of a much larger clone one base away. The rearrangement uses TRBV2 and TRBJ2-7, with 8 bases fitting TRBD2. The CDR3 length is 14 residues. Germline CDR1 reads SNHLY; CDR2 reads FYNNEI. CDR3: CVSSLSGGPYEQYF. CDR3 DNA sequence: TGTGTCAGCAGCTTAAGCGGGGGACCCTACGAGCAGTACTTC.

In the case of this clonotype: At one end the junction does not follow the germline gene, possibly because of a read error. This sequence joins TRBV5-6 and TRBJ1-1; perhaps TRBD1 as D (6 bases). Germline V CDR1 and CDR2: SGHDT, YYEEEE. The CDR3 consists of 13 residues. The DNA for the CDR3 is TGTGCCAGCAGCTTAGGGGGGAACGCTGAAGCTTTCTTT. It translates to CASSLGGNAEAFF.

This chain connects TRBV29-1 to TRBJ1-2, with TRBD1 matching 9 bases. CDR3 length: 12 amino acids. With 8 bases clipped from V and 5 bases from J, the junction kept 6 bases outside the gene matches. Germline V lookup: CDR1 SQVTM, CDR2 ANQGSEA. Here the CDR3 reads CSPIGTGYGYTF. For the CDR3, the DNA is TGCAGCCCGATTGGGACAGGGTATGGCTACACCTTC.

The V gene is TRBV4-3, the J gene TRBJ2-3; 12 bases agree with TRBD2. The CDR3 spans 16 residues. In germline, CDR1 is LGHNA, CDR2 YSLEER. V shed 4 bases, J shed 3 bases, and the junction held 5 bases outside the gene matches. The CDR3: CASSLTSGSRTDTQYF. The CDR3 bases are TGCGCCAGCAGCCTGACTAGCGGGAGTAGAACAGATACGCAGTATTTT.

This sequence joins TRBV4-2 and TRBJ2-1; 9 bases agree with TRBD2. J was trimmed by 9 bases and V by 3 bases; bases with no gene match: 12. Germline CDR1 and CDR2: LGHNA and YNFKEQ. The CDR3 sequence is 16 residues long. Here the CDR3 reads CASSQGAAGGLGEQFF. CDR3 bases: TGTGCCAGCAGCCAGGGGGCCGCGGGAGGGCTCGGTGAGCAGTTCTTC.

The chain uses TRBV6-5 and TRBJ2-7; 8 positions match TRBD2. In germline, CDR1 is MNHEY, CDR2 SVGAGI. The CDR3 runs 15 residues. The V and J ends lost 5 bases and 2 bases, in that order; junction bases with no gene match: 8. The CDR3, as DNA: TGTGCCAGCAGTAGCAATAGCGGGAACCCCTACGAGCAGTACTTC. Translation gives CASSSNSGNPYEQYF.

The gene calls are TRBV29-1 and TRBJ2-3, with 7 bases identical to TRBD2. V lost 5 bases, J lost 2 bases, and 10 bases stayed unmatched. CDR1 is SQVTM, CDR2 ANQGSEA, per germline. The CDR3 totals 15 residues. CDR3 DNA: TGCAGCGTTAGGGAGGGGCCCGCACACACAGATACGCAGTATTTT. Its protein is CSVREGPAHTDTQYF.

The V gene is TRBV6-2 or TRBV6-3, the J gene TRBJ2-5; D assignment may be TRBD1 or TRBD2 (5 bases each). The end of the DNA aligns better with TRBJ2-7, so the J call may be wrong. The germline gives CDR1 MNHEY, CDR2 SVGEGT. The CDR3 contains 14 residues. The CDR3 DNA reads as TGTGCCATCTCAACCGGGGCCCCCCCCTACGAGCAGTACTTC. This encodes CAISTGAPPYEQYF.

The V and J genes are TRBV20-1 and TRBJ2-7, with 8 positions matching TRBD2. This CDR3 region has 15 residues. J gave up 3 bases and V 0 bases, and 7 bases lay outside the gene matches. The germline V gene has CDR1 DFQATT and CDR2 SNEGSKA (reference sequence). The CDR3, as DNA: TGCAGTGCTAGAGATCTAACTAGCGGATACTACGAGCAGTACTTC. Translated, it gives CSARDLTSGYYEQYF.

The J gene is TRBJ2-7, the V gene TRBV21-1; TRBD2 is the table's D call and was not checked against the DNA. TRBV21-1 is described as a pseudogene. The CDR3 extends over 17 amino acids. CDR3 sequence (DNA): TGTGCCAGCACCCTTGGGACTAGCGGAGCCTCCTACAATGAGCAGTACTTC. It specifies CASTLGTSGASYNEQYF.